This is a list of T cell receptor beta chains from one sample in a study of blood T cell repertoires in COVID-19. Only in-frame clones appear in the TCRdb table, and some are missing; sequencing was by immunoSEQ multiplex PCR. In the table there are fewer than 150,000 clones, approximately 85% of which are singletons. What was sequenced was peripheral blood. The receptors derive from a man aged 50 to 59 with acute or convalescent COVID-19. Both conserved end residues are part of each CDR3. D genes are given only for firm matches. Rows may omit the clone size; those that give it use once, few, many or a size class.

abundance	v_gene	d_gene	j_gene	len	CDR3aa	CDR3nt
.	TRBV7-9	TRBD1	TRBJ2-2	16	CASSSTGGANTGELFF	TGTGCCAGCAGCTCAACAGGGGGCGCGAACACCGGGGAGCTGTTTTTT
many	TRBV9	.	TRBJ2-7	15	CASSVGSGAPYEQYF	TGTGCCAGCAGCGTAGGGTCAGGGGCTCCCTACGAGCAGTACTTC
.	TRBV7-6	TRBD1	TRBJ2-7	13	CASSLTGVYEQYF	TGTGCCAGCAGCTTAACAGGGGTCTACGAGCAGTACTTC
few	TRBV6-6	.	TRBJ1-1	11	CAIQGNTEAFF	TGTGCCATCCAGGGAAACACTGAAGCTTTCTTT
.	TRBV30	TRBD1	TRBJ1-5	13	CAWTTGGDQPQHF	TGTGCCTGGACAACAGGGGGGGATCAGCCCCAGCATTTT
.	TRBV9	TRBD2	TRBJ2-1	15	CASSPGLAGADEQFF	TGTGCCAGCAGCCCCGGACTAGCGGGAGCGGATGAGCAGTTCTTC
once	TRBV3-1/TRBV3-2	.	TRBJ1-5	15	CASSASGTGWQPQHF	TGTGCCAGCAGCGCCTCTGGTACAGGGTGGCAGCCCCAGCATTTT
.	TRBV4-2	.	TRBJ1-3	15	CASSQDQGSGNTIYF	TGTGCCAGCAGCCAAGATCAGGGGAGTGGAAACACCATATATTTT
.	TRBV7-3	TRBD2	TRBJ2-2	16	CASGVAGGSNTGELFF	TGTGCCAGCGGGGTAGCGGGAGGCTCAAACACCGGGGAGCTGTTTTTT
.	TRBV10-3	.	TRBJ1-1	15	CAITKRDNMNTEAFF	TGTGCCATCACTAAACGGGACAACATGAACACTGAAGCTTTCTTT
.	TRBV30	.	TRBJ1-5	13	CAWSEGGNQPQHF	TGTGCCTGGAGTGAGGGGGGCAATCAGCCCCAGCATTTT
once	TRBV15	.	TRBJ2-5	14	CATSRDRGAGGQYF	TGTGCCACCAGCAGAGATCGGGGGGCCGGGGGCCAGTACTTC
.	TRBV20-1	.	TRBJ2-7	11	CSVLRGYEQYF	TGCAGTGTTCTAAGGGGTTACGAGCAGTACTTC
.	TRBV12-3/TRBV12-4	.	TRBJ2-5	12	CASSLRQETQYF	TGTGCCAGCAGTTTACGGCAAGAGACCCAGTACTTC
.	TRBV5-1	TRBD1	TRBJ1-1	17	CASSLQGTGVGNTEAFF	TGCGCCAGCAGCTTGCAGGGGACAGGGGTAGGAAACACTGAAGCTTTCTTT
.	TRBV28	TRBD2	TRBJ2-3	15	CASSASGLGEDTQYF	TGTGCCAGCAGTGCATCGGGACTAGGGGAGGATACGCAGTATTTT
few	TRBV18	.	TRBJ1-1	16	CASSPQPGLKNTEAFF	TGTGCCAGCTCACCGCAACCGGGACTCAAGAACACTGAAGCTTTCTTT
few	TRBV27	.	TRBJ1-1	13	CASSSTRNTEAFF	TGTGCCAGCAGTTCAACACGGAACACTGAAGCTTTCTTT
.	TRBV7-2	.	TRBJ2-7	15	CASSLGGLASYEQYF	TGTGCCAGCAGCTTAGGGGGACTGGCTTCCTACGAGCAGTACTTC
.	TRBV7-2	.	TRBJ1-1	15	CASSPRTAQATEAFF	TGTGCCAGCAGCCCGAGGACAGCGCAGGCCACTGAAGCTTTCTTT
.	TRBV19	TRBD1	TRBJ1-6	15	CASTSEQGASSPLHF	TGTGCCAGTACCAGCGAACAGGGGGCAAGTTCACCCCTCCACTTT
once	TRBV6-2/TRBV6-3	TRBD2	TRBJ2-3	15	CASSDLAETTDTQYF	TGTGCCAGCAGCGATCTAGCGGAGACCACAGATACGCAGTATTTT
.	TRBV18	.	TRBJ1-5	15	CASSPSQGARWTQHF	TGTGCCAGCTCACCATCACAGGGCGCCCGTTGGACCCAGCATTTT
.	TRBV28	TRBD1	TRBJ1-2	18	CASVPHDAFTGANYGYTF	TGTGCCTCAGTCCCTCACGACGCCTTTACAGGGGCCAACTATGGCTACACCTTC
.	TRBV4-1	TRBD2	TRBJ2-3	16	CASSQRLAGSTDTQYF	TGCGCCAGCAGCCAACGGCTAGCGGGTAGCACAGATACGCAGTATTTT
few	TRBV27	TRBD2	TRBJ2-3	16	CASSRPGGLLTDTQYF	TGTGCCAGCAGTCGTCCCGGGGGACTACTCACAGATACGCAGTATTTT
.	TRBV28	.	TRBJ1-2	16	CASSSSGSPINYGYTF	TGTGCCAGCAGTTCGTCCGGGAGCCCCATTAACTATGGCTACACCTTC
.	TRBV4-1	TRBD2	TRBJ2-1	13	CASSQAGRDEQFF	TGCGCCAGCAGCCAAGCAGGGAGGGATGAGCAGTTCTTC
.	TRBV9	.	TRBJ2-7	12	CASSANSYEQYF	TGTGCCAGCAGCGCAAACAGTTACGAGCAGTACTTC
.	TRBV30	TRBD2	TRBJ2-1	14	CAWSGTSGGGEQFF	TGTGCCTGGAGCGGGACTAGCGGGGGAGGGGAGCAGTTCTTC
.	TRBV2	TRBD1	TRBJ1-5	13	CASQTGDNQPQHF	TGTGCCAGCCAGACAGGGGACAATCAGCCCCAGCATTTT
.	TRBV11-2	.	TRBJ1-1	16	CASSSITWAMNTEAFF	TGTGCCAGCAGCTCTATTACTTGGGCAATGAACACTGAAGCTTTCTTT
.	TRBV3-1/TRBV3-2	.	TRBJ1-2	18	CASSQESVGSPGGYGYTF	TGTGCCAGCAGCCAAGAAAGTGTCGGGTCCCCCGGGGGCTATGGCTACACCTTC
.	TRBV7-9	.	TRBJ2-5	15	CASSLGRGTQETQYF	TGTGCCAGCAGCTTAGGCAGGGGAACCCAAGAGACCCAGTACTTC
.	TRBV2	.	TRBJ1-2	15	CASSEVGQGSGGYTF	TGTGCCAGCAGTGAAGTGGGCCAGGGATCAGGAGGCTACACCTTC
.	TRBV5-1	.	TRBJ2-1	12	CASSLETGRQFF	TGCGCCAGCAGCTTGGAAACGGGTCGGCAGTTCTTC
.	TRBV9	TRBD1	TRBJ2-7	12	CASSETGDEQYF	TGTGCCAGCAGCGAAACAGGGGACGAGCAGTACTTC
once	TRBV15	.	TRBJ1-5	15	CATSRVAGRNQPQHF	TGTGCCACCAGCAGAGTTGCGGGCCGGAATCAGCCCCAGCATTTT
.	TRBV10-2	.	TRBJ1-6	15	CASRAGQTADSPLHF	TGCGCCAGCAGAGCCGGACAGACCGCCGATTCACCCCTCCACTTT
.	TRBV5-1	TRBD1	TRBJ1-1	15	CASSAIQGKNTEAFF	TGCGCCAGCAGCGCCATACAGGGGAAGAACACTGAAGCTTTCTTT
.	TRBV6-5	TRBD1	TRBJ1-1	14	CASTQTGVDTEAFF	TGTGCCAGCACCCAGACAGGGGTAGACACTGAAGCTTTCTTT
.	TRBV30	.	TRBJ1-2	11	CAWGQFYGYTF	TGTGCCTGGGGACAGTTCTATGGCTACACCTTC
once	TRBV5-6	TRBD1	TRBJ2-7	15	CASSLLDRGLNEQYF	TGTGCCAGCAGCTTACTGGACAGGGGGCTGAACGAGCAGTACTTC